This T cell receptor beta chain was recovered during a study of cytomegalovirus exposure and HLA in healthy donors. Study-level points and caveats: The availability of immune exposure information extended only to CMV serostatus. A link between a missense DCLRE1C variant and TCR beta V- and J-gene trimming emerged from a later analysis.

On this clone itself: What it binds is not known.

This CDR3 is 15 amino acids long. Germline V gene lookup returns CDR1 MRHNA and CDR2 SNTAGT. V was trimmed by 2 bases and J by 0 bases, leaving 11 bases between them. The PCR used 60 Vbeta and 13 Jbeta primers. In the source study's methods: In a later analysis, of 80 million to 90 million unique beta chains, about 12 million appeared in at least two donors. Assay used: immunoSEQ multiplex PCR; TCRdb lists only in-frame clones, some missing. D and trimming were read from the DNA, whereas the V and J calls and clone size are those reported in that table. The sample contains about 120,000 clones, roughly 80% of which appear only once.

This receptor was obtained from a woman aged 18 to 35 in good health and CMV-seronegative. Sequenced material: PBMCs. The gene calls are TRBV6-4 and TRBJ2-7, with D maybe TRBD1 (6 bases). The CDR3 nucleotides read TGTGCCAGCAGTGACCCTGACAGGAGCTCCTACGAGCAGTACTTC. It specifies CASSDPDRSSYEQYF.